Included here is one TCR beta chain sequence, with context. The antigen remains undetermined. Some clones are missing from TCRdb's copy, which holds only in-frame ones; the method was immunoSEQ multiplex PCR. There are roughly 420,000 clones in the sample; around 87% occur only once, and roughly 4% lies in the top ten. The data were taken from a study of Ad26.COV2.S vaccination and SARS-CoV-2 variants. Study-level findings and limits: After vaccination, reports described spike-specific CD8+ and CD4+ T cell responses as showing substantial breadth.

This CDR3 contains 16 residues. Trimming took 3 bases from V and 2 from J; bases not matched to a gene: 4. Germline assignment: CDR1 LGHNA and CDR2 YSLEER. The treatment: over 15 received Ad26.COV2.S at low or high dose, single or two shots; roughly 5 received placebo; per-sample allocation not given. Sampling occurred on day 63 after the first vaccine or placebo injection. Within Boston, the person who donated was an adult of 18-55 years. The chain combines TRBV4-3 with TRBJ2-6, with TRBD1 matching 7 bases. The sequences come from peripheral blood, collected in a trial of Ad26.COV2.S vaccine versus placebo. The receptor was isolated from a person aged 18 to 65 who received the Ad26.COV2.S COVID-19 vaccine or a placebo. The CDR3 reads CASSQQQGAGANVLTF. CDR3 nucleotide sequence: TGCGCCAGCAGCCAGCAGCAGGGGGCTGGGGCCAACGTCCTGACTTTC.